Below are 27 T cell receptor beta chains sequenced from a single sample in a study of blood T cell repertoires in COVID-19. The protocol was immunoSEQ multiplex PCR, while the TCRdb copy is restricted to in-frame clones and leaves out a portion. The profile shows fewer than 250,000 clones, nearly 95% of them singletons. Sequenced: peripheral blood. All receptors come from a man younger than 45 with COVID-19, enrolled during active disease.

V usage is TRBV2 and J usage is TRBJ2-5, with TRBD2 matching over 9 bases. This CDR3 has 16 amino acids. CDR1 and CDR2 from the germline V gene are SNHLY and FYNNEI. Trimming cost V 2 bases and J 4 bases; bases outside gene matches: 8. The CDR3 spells CASSESGGGAPETQYF. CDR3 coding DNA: TGTGCCAGCAGTGAAAGTGGCGGGGGGGCCCCAGAGACCCAGTACTTC.

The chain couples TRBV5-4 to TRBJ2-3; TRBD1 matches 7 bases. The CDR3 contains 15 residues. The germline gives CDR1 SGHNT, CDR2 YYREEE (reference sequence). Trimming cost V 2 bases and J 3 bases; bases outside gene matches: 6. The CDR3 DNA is TGTGCCAGCAGCTTAGACAGGGTTGGTACAGATACGCAGTATTTT. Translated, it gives CASSLDRVGTDTQYF.

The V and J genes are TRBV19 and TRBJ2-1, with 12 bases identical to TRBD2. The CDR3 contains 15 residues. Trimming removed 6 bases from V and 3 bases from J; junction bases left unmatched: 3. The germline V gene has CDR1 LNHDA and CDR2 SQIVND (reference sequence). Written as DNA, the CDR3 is TGTGCCAGTAGCCTAGCGGGGGGGCTCTACAATGAGCAGTTCTTC. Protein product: CASSLAGGLYNEQFF.

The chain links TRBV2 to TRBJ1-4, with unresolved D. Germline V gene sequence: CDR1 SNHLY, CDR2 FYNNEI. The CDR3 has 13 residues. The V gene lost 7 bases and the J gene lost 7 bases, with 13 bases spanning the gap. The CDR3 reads CASTRGGFEKLFF. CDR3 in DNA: TGTGCCAGCACCAGAGGAGGCTTTGAAAAACTGTTTTTT.

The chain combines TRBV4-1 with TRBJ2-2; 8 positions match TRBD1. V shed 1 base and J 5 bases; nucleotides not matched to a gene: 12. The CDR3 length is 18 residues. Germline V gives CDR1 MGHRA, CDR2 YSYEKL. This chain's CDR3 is CASSQVLRRTGRTGELFF. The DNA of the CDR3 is TGCGCCAGCAGCCAAGTACTTAGGCGGACAGGGAGAACCGGGGAGCTGTTTTTT.

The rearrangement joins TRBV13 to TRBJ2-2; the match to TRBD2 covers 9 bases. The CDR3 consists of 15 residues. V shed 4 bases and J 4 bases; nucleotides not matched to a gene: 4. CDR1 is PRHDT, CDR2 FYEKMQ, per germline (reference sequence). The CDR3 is CASSSGLARTGELFF. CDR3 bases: TGTGCCAGCAGCTCCGGACTAGCGCGCACCGGGGAGCTGTTTTTT.

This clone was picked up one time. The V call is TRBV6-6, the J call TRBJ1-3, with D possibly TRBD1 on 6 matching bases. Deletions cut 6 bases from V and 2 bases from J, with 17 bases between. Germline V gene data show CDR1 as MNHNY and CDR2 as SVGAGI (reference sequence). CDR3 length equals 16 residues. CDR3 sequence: CASRDGQSSPGNTIYF. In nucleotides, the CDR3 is TGTGCCAGCAGGGACGGACAGTCGAGCCCTGGAAACACCATATATTTT.

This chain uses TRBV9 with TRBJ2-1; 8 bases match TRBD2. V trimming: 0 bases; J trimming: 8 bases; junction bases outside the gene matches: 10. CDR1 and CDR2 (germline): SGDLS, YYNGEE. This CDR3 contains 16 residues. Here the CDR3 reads CASSVDGGGPTDEQFF. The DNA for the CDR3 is TGTGCCAGCAGCGTAGATGGCGGGGGGCCTACGGATGAGCAGTTCTTC.

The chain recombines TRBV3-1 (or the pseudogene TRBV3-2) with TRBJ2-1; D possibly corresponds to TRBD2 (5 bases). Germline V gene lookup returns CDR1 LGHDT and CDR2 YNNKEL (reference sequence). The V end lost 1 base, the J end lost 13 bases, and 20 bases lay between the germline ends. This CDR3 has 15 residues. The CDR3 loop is CASSQVQGSGVGQFF. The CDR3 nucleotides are TGTGCCAGCAGCCAAGTCCAAGGTTCCGGGGTAGGACAGTTCTTC.

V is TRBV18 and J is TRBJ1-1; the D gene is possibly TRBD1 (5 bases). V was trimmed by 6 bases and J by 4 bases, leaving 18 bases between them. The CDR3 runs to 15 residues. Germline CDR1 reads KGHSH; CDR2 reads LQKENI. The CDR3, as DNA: TGTGCCAGCTCGCCAAGGGGCCAAACTTCCACTGAAGCTTTCTTT. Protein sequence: CASSPRGQTSTEAFF.

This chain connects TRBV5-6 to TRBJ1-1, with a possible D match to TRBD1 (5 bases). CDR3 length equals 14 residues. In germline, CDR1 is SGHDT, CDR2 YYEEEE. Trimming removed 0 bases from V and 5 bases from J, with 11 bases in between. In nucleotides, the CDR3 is TGTGCCAGCAGCTTGGAGGCAGGGTCAACTGAAGCTTTCTTT. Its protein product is CASSLEAGSTEAFF.

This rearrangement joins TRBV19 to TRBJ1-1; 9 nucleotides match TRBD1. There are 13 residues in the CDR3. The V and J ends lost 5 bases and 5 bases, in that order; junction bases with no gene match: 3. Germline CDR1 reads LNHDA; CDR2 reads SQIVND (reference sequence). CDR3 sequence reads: CASSHRGRTEAFF. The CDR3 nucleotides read TGTGCCAGTAGTCACAGGGGGCGAACTGAAGCTTTCTTT.

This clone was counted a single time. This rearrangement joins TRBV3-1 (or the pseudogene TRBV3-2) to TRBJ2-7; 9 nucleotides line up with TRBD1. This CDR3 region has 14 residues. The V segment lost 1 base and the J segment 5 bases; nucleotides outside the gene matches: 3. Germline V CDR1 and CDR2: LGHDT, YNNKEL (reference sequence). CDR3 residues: CASSQGDRAHEQYF. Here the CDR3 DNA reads TGTGCCAGCAGCCAAGGGGACAGGGCCCACGAGCAGTACTTC.

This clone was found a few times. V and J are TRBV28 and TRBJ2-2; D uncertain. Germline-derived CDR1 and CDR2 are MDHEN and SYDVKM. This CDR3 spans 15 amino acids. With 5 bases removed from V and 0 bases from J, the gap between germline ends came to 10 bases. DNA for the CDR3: TGTGCCAGCAGTCCAACTCGAGCGAACACCGGGGAGCTGTTTTTT. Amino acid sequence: CASSPTRANTGELFF. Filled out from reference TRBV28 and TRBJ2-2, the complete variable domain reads DVKVTQSSRYLVKRTGEKVFLECVQDMDHENMFWYRQDPGLGLRLIYFSYDVKMKEKGDIPEGYSVSREKKERFSLILESASTNQTSMYLCASSPTRANTGELFFGEGSRLTVL.

The CDR3, as DNA: TGTGCCACCAGCAGAGATGTCCTAGCGGGGGGGCGGGCAGATACGCAGTATTTT. It translates to CATSRDVLAGGRADTQYF. The V and J genes are TRBV15 and TRBJ2-3, with TRBD2 matching 12 bases. The CDR3 covers 18 residues. Germline CDR1 is LNHNV and CDR2 is YYDKDF (reference sequence). Trimming at V came to 0 bases and at J to 4 bases, leaving 8 bases not matched to a gene.

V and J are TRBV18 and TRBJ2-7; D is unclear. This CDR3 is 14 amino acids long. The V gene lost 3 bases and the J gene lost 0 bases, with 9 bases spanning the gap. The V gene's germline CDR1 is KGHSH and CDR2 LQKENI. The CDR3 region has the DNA TGTGCCAGCTCACCTATAGTGTTCTCCTACGAGCAGTACTTC. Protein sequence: CASSPIVFSYEQYF.

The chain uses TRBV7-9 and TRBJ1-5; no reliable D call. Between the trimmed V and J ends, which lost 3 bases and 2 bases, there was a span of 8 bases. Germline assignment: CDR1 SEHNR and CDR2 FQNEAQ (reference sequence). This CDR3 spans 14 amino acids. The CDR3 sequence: CASSFSGGNQPQHF. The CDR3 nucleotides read TGTGCCAGCAGCTTCTCCGGGGGCAATCAGCCCCAGCATTTT.

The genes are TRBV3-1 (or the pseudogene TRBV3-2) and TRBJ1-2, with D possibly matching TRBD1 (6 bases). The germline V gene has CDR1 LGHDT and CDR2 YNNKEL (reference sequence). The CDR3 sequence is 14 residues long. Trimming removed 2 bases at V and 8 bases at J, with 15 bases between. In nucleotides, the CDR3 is TGTGCCAGCAGCCAAAACAGGGCCCGTGAGGGCTACACCTTC. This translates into CASSQNRAREGYTF.

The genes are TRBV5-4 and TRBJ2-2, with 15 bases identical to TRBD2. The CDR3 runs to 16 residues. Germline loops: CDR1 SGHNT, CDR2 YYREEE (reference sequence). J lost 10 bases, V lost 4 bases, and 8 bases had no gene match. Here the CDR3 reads CASSPGLAGGSEELFF. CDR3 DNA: TGTGCCAGCAGCCCCGGACTAGCGGGGGGGTCCGAGGAGCTGTTTTTT.

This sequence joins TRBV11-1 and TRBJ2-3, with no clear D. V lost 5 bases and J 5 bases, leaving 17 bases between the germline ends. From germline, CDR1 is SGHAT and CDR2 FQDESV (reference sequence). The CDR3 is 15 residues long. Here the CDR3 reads CASSPAAQRIDTQYF. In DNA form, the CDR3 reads TGTGCCAGCAGCCCCGCCGCCCAGCGTATAGATACGCAGTATTTT.

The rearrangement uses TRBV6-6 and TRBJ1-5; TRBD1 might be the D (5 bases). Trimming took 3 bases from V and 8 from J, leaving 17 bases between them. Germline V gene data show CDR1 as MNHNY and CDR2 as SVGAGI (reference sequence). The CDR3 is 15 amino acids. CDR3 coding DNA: TGTGCCAGCAGTTATCTGTCCGGGGGTACAGAGCCCCAGCATTTT. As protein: CASSYLSGGTEPQHF.

This chain's CDR3 is CASSPRDTFEAFF. The CDR3 DNA is TGTGCCAGCAGCCCCCGGGACACGTTTGAAGCTTTCTTT. The chain couples TRBV9 to TRBJ1-1; D perhaps matches TRBD1 (6 bases). This CDR3 spans 13 amino acids. V lost 4 bases and J lost 7, with 14 bases in between. CDR1 is SGDLS and CDR2 is YYNGEE in the germline V gene.

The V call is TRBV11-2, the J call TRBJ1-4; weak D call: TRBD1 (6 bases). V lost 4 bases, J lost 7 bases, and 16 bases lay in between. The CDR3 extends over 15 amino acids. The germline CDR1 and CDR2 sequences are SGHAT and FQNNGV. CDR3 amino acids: CASSSLDRDLEKLFF. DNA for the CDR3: TGTGCCAGCAGCTCCCTGGACAGAGACCTTGAAAAACTGTTTTTT.

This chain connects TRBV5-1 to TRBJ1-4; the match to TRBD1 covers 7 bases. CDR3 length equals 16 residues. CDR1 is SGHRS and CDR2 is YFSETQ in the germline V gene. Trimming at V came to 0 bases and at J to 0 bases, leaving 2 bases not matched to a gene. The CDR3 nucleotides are TGCGCCAGCAGCTTGGGGGACAGCTCAACTAATGAAAAACTGTTTTTT. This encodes CASSLGDSSTNEKLFF.

DNA for the CDR3: TGTGCCAGCAGCTTAGTAGGACAGGGGAATGGCTACACCTTC. It is translated as CASSLVGQGNGYTF. This sequence joins TRBV7-9 and TRBJ1-2, with 9 bases matching TRBD1. The germline V gene encodes CDR1 SEHNR and CDR2 FQNEAQ (reference sequence). There are 14 residues in the CDR3. With 1 base clipped from V and 6 bases from J, the junction kept 3 bases outside the gene matches.

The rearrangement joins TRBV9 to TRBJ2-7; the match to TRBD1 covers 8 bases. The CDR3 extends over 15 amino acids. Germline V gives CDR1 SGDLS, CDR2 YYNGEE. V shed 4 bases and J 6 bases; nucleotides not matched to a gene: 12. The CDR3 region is CASSTRQGSAGEQYF. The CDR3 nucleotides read TGTGCCAGCAGCACCCGACAGGGGTCCGCCGGCGAGCAGTACTTC.

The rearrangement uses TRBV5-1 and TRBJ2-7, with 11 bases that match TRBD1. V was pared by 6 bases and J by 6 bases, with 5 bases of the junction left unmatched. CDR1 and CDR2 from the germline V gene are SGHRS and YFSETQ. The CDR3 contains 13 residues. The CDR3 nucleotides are TGCGCCAGCAACGACGGGACAGGGGGCGAGCAGTACTTC. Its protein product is CASNDGTGGEQYF.